The entry that follows covers one T cell receptor beta chain sequence. Its specificity is not known. Nobody wrote down the CMV serostatus of this donor. PCR used 60 Vbeta primers and 13 Jbeta primers. The repertoire was sequenced with immunoSEQ multiplex PCR; TCRdb's copy has only in-frame clones and lacks some. The sample holds roughly 120,000 clones; over 60% are singletons and the top ten take under 1.2%. These data originate in a study of cytomegalovirus exposure and HLA in healthy donors. Overall study results and limits: It is likely that the observed cluster of highly shared sequence variants was a sequencing artifact. Specific recognition of CMV antigens was confirmed in vitro for three chains (all CMV-associated).

V shed 6 bases and J 1 base; nucleotides not matched to a gene: 7. Germline CDR1 and CDR2: SGHNT and YYREEE (reference sequence). The CDR3 totals 16 residues. Sequencing was done on a sample of PBMCs. The J gene is TRBJ2-2, the V gene TRBV5-4, with 9 bases that match TRBD1. The sequence was obtained from a human donor in good health. The CDR3: CASTNPGQGNTGELFF. The CDR3 DNA reads as TGTGCCAGCACCAACCCGGGACAGGGGAACACCGGGGAGCTGTTTTTT.